The sequence of this TCR beta chain was determined in a study of T cell repertoires in cytomegalovirus infection. Study in general: CMV infection together with matching HLA type was indicated by public TCR beta signatures. Whole-study results and caveats: Dominant in the ex vivo response were TCR beta clonotypes restricted by HLA-C and specific for CMV. Frequencies of public TCR beta families were cumulated, and this identified carriers of CMV plus the relevant HLA.

Using its own MiXCR run on the reads, TCRdb lists one record per CDR3 protein. Found here are more than 85,000 distinct CDR3 sequences, about a quarter of them singletons; the top ten hold roughly two fifths. The CDR3 is made up of 15 amino acids. Germline values: CDR1 SEHNR, CDR2 FQNEAQ (reference sequence). V lost 0 bases and J lost 0, with 6 bases in between. There are many counts of this clonotype. Its antigen is currently unknown. This chain joins TRBV7-9 and TRBJ1-3; D uncertain. The sequence derives from a human donor in good health (CMV status not recorded). Some clones in this sample may be carry-over from other donors' samples. What was sequenced was CD8+ T cells from PBMCs. Here the CDR3 DNA reads TGTGCCAGCAGCTTAGCGGCTGGCTCTGGAAACACCATATATTTT. This encodes CASSLAAGSGNTIYF.